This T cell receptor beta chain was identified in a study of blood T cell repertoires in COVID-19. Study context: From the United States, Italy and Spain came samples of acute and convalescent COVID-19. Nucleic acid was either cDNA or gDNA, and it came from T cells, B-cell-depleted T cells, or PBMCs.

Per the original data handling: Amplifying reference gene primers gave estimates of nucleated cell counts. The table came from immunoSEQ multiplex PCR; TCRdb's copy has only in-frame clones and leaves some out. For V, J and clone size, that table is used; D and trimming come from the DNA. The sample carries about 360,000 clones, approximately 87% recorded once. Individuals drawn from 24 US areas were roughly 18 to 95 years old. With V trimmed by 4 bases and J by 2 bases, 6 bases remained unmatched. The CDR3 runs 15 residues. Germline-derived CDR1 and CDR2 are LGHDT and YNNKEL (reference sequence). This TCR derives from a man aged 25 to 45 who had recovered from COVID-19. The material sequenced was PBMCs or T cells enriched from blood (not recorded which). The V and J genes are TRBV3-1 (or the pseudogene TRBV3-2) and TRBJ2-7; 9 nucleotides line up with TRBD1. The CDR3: CASSLGQGGAYEQYF. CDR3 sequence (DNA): TGTGCCAGCAGCCTGGGACAGGGCGGGGCCTACGAGCAGTACTTC.